This T cell receptor (beta chain) was obtained from a study of blood T cell repertoires in COVID-19. Study background: Nucleic acid was either cDNA or gDNA, and it came from T cells, B-cell-depleted T cells, or PBMCs.

The protocol was immunoSEQ multiplex PCR, while the TCRdb copy is restricted to in-frame clones and leaves out a portion. The repertoire has about 110,000 clones, more than 75% of them found once; the top ten carry 4.5%. The CDR3 is 13 residues long. V was trimmed by 3 bases and J by 7 bases, leaving 7 bases between them. Germline V gene data show CDR1 as SGHNT and CDR2 as YENEEA. The sequenced sample was peripheral blood. The sequence was obtained from a man aged 35-49 years with acute or convalescent COVID-19. This chain connects TRBV11-3 to TRBJ1-6, with D perhaps TRBD1 (5 bases). The CDR3 DNA is TGTGCCAGCAGCTTCGGGGGAAATTCACCCCTCCACTTT. This encodes CASSFGGNSPLHF.